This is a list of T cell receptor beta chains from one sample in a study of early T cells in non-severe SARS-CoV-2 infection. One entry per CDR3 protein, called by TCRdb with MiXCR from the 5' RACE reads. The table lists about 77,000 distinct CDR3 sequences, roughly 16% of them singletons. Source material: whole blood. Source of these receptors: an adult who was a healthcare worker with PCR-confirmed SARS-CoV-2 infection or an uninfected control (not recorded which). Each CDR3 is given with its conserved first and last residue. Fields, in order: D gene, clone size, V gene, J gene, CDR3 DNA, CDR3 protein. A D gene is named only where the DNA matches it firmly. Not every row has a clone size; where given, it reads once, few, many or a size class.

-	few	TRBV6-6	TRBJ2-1	TGTGCCAGCAATATAAGAAGCTCCTACAATGAGCAGTTCTTC	CASNIRSSYNEQFF
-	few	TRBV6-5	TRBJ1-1	TGTGCCAGCAGTAGCCCCGGGAGGGCTTTCTTT	CASSSPGRAFF
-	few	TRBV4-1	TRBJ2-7	TGCGCCAGCAGCCAAGTCGCCCGGGAGCAGTACTTC	CASSQVAREQYF
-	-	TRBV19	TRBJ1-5	TGTGCCAGTCAGGGACTTAATCAGCCCCAGCATTTT	CASQGLNQPQHF
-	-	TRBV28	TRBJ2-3	TGTGCCAGCAGTTTTCAAGTGGGAGGAGGGAGCACAGATACGCAGTATTTT	CASSFQVGGGSTDTQYF
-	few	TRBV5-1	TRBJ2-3	TGCGCCAGCAGCCTCCGACAGGAGTGGACAGATACGCAGTATTTT	CASSLRQEWTDTQYF
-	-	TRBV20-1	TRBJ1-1	TGCAGTGCTGAAGTTGCGGGTCTGAACACTGAAGCTTTCTTT	CSAEVAGLNTEAFF
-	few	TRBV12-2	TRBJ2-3	TGTGCAAGTCGCCCGATGACCCCAAGCACAGATACGCAGTATTTT	CASRPMTPSTDTQYF
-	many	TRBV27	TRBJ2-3	TGTGCCAGCCGAATCCCAAGCACAGATACGCAGTATTTT	CASRIPSTDTQYF
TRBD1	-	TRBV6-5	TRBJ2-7	TGTGCCAGCAGTTACTCCGGGACAGGGTCCTACGAGCAGTACTTC	CASSYSGTGSYEQYF
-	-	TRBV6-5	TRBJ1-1	TGTGCCAGCTGGGGCCGCCGAGGAGCTGAAGCTTTCTTT	CASWGRRGAEAFF
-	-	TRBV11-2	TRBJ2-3	TGTGCCAGCAGCTTAGCGACGGGCACAGATACGCAGTATTTT	CASSLATGTDTQYF
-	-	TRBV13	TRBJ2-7	TGTGCCAGCAGTCTTGGCAGGATGGGCGAGCAGTACTTC	CASSLGRMGEQYF
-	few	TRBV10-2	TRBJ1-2	TGCGCCAGCAGTGATCCTATCGCCGGCTACACCTTC	CASSDPIAGYTF
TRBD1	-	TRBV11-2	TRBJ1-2	TGTGCCAGCGAGACAGGGGCAGGCTATGGCTACACCTTC	CASETGAGYGYTF
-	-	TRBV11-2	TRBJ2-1	TGTGTCAGCAGCTTAGAACTAACCCCCTACAATGAGCAGTTCTTC	CVSSLELTPYNEQFF
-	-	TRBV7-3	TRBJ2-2	TGTGCCAGCAGCTTAATAGGGACCGGGGAGCTGTTTTTT	CASSLIGTGELFF
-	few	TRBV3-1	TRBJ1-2	TGTGCCAGCAGCCAAGCGCAGAGATTCTATGGCTACACCTTC	CASSQAQRFYGYTF
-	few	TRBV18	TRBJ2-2	TGTGCCAGCTCACCACCGGGACACACAACCGGGGAGCTGTTTTTT	CASSPPGHTTGELFF
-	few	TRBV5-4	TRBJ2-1	TGTGCCAGCAGCCTAGGGACGGGAAGGCCGTTCTTC	CASSLGTGRPFF
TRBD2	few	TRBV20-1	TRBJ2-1	TGCAGTGCTAGACCCAATTTAGCGGGAGGGTACAATGAGCAGTTCTTC	CSARPNLAGGYNEQFF
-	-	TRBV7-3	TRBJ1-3	TGTGCCAGCAGCTTAACCGGCGGAGGACAGGGAAACACCATATATTTT	CASSLTGGGQGNTIYF
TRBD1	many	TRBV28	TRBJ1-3	TGTGCCAGCAGTTACCCGACAGGGGTATCTGGAAACACCATATATTTT	CASSYPTGVSGNTIYF
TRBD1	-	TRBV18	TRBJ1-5	TGTGCCAGCTCACGCCAGGGGGGTCAGCCCCAGCATTTT	CASSRQGGQPQHF
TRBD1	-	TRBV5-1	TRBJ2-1	TGCGCCAGCAGCCTGACGCCGGGACAGGGCACCCATGAGCAGTTCTTC	CASSLTPGQGTHEQFF
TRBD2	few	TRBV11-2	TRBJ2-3	TGTGCCAGCACTCTAAGAAAAGCGGGGCAAGCGGGACGGGTAGATACGCAGTATTTT	CASTLRKAGQAGRVDTQYF
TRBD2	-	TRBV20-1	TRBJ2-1	TGCAGTGCAGCGGGGACTAGCGGATACAATGAGCAGTTCTTC	CSAAGTSGYNEQFF
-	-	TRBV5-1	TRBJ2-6	TGCGCCAGCCGACAACCTACAGGGAAGGGGGCCAACGTCCTGACTTTC	CASRQPTGKGANVLTF
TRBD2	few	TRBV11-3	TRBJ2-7	TGTGCCAGCAGCCTAGAACTCGCCGGGACTACCTACGAGCAGTACTTC	CASSLELAGTTYEQYF
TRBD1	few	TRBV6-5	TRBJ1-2	TGTGCCAGCAGCGAGGACAGGGCTACTGTACCCTATGGCTACACCTTC	CASSEDRATVPYGYTF
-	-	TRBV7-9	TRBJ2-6	TGTGCCAGCAGCCCGGTGGACGGGTTCTCTGGGGCCAACGTCCTGACTTTC	CASSPVDGFSGANVLTF
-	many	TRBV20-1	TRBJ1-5	TGCAGTGCTAGCTTCCTAGGGAGCAATCAGCCCCAGCATTTT	CSASFLGSNQPQHF
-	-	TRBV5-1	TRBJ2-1	TGCGCCAGCAGTCCCCGTCACAAAACTACCTACAATGAGCAGTTCTTC	CASSPRHKTTYNEQFF
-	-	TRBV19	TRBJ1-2	TGTGCCAGTAGTGTCGGGGAGCTCTATGGCTACACCTTC	CASSVGELYGYTF
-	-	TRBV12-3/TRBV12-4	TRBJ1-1	TGTGCCAGCAGCCCGGACAGAGCAATACTGAACACTGAAGCTTTCTTT	CASSPDRAILNTEAFF
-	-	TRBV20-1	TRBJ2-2	TGCAGTGCTAGAGGGGCTAATAAAAACACCGGGGAGCTGTTTTTT	CSARGANKNTGELFF
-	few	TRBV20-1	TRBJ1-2	TGCAGTGCTAGACCCGGGACACTGGGCATCTATGGCTACACCTTC	CSARPGTLGIYGYTF
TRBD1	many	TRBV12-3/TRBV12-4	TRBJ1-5	TGTGCCAGCAGTTCACAGGACAGGGGTAGGGAGCCCCAGCATTTT	CASSSQDRGREPQHF
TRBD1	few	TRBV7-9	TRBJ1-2	TGTGCCAGCAGCTTCTGGGGACAGCCTAACTATGGCTACACCTTC	CASSFWGQPNYGYTF
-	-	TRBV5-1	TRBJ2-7	TGCGCCAGCAGTTTGAGCCCGGACGGCTCCTACGAGCAGTACTTC	CASSLSPDGSYEQYF
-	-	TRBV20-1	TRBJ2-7	TGCAGTGCCCAACAGGGCTTGGGCGAGCAGTACTTC	CSAQQGLGEQYF
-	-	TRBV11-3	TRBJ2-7	TGTGCCAGCAGCTTAAAACCCAACGAGCAGTACTTC	CASSLKPNEQYF
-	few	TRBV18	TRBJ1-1	TGTGCCAGCTCCCGTGGCCCCGGTGCTCTGAACACTGAAGCTTTCTTT	CASSRGPGALNTEAFF